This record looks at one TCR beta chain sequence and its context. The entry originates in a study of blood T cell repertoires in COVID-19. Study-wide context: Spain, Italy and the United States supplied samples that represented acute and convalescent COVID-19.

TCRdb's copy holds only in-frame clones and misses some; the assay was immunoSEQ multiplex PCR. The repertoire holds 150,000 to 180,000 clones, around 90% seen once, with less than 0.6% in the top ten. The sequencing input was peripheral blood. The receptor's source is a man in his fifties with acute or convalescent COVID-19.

For the CDR3, the DNA is TGTGCCAGCAGCCTTAGCCGTGTCGATAATGAGCAGTTCTTC. Protein sequence: CASSLSRVDNEQFF. The chain uses TRBV6-5 and TRBJ2-1; D is uncertain. The CDR3 runs 14 residues. V lost 6 bases to trimming and J lost 7 bases, with 16 bases between them. In germline, CDR1 is MNHEY, CDR2 SVGAGI.